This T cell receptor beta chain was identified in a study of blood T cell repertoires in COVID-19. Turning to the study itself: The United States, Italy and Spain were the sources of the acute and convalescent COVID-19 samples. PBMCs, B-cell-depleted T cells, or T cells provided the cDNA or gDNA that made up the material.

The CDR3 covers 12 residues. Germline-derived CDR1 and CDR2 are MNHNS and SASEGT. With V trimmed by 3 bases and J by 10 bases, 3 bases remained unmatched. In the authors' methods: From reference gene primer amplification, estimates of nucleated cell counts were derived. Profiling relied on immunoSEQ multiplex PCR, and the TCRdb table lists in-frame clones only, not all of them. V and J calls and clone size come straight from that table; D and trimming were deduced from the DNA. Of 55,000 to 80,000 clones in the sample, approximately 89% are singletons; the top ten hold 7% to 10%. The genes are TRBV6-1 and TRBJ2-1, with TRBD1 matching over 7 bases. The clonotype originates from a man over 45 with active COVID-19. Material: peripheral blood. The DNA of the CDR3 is TGTGCCAGCAGTGACGACAGGGTCGAGCAGTTCTTC. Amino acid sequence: CASSDDRVEQFF.